This is a list of T cell receptor beta chains from one sample in a study of shared clonotypes between healthy human individuals. Repertoires were generated with immunoSEQ multiplex PCR, while TCRdb's copy carries only in-frame clones and drops some. The sample holds 500,000 or so clones; about 96% are singletons and the top ten take about 0.067%. The source material was naive CD4+ T cells sorted from blood. Receptors originate from a woman aged 25-40 years in good health. CDR3s include the opening cysteine and the closing phenylalanine or tryptophan. The D gene is left open where the match is weak. Only part of the rows carry a size: once, few, many, or a class if the clone is expanded.

clone_size j_call v_call d_call cdr3_aa cdr3_nt
NA TRBJ2-1 TRBV4-1 NA CASSQTRGGPTSYNEQFF TGCGCCAGCAGCCAGACTAGGGGGGGCCCTACCTCCTACAATGAGCAGTTCTTC
NA TRBJ2-5 TRBV5-1 NA CASSLDRADWETQYF TGCGCCAGCAGCTTGGACAGGGCCGACTGGGAGACCCAGTACTTC
NA TRBJ1-1 TRBV11-2 NA CASSPKFEAFF TGTGCCAGCAGCCCCAAGTTTGAAGCTTTCTTT
NA TRBJ2-2 TRBV6-6 NA CASSVTSTHTGELFF TGTGCCAGCAGTGTCACTAGCACTCACACCGGGGAGCTGTTTTTT
NA TRBJ2-5 TRBV30 NA CAWTSGQETQYF TGTGCCTGGACCTCGGGTCAAGAGACCCAGTACTTC
NA TRBJ2-1 TRBV18 NA CASSFPHNEQFF TGTGCCAGCTCATTCCCCCACAATGAGCAGTTCTTC
NA TRBJ2-1 TRBV6-4 TRBD2 CASRDTGTSGRDYNEQFF TGTGCCAGCAGGGACACCGGGACTAGCGGGAGAGACTACAATGAGCAGTTCTTC
NA TRBJ1-1 TRBV19 NA CASTTEAGHTEAFF TGTGCCAGTACCACAGAAGCGGGGCACACTGAAGCTTTCTTT
NA TRBJ2-1 TRBV6-5 NA CASSSFGGGHNEQFF TGTGCCAGCAGTTCCTTCGGTGGGGGTCACAATGAGCAGTTCTTC
NA TRBJ2-5 TRBV5-1 TRBD2 CASSLVAGARETQYF TGCGCCAGCAGCTTGGTTGCGGGAGCGAGAGAGACCCAGTACTTC
NA TRBJ1-1 TRBV29-1 NA CSARQVNTEAFF TGCAGCGCCCGACAGGTAAACACTGAAGCTTTCTTT
NA TRBJ2-2 TRBV19 NA CASTPDRGNTGELFF TGTGCCAGTACCCCGGACAGAGGGAACACCGGGGAGCTGTTTTTT
NA TRBJ2-7 TRBV30 TRBD1 CAWSIRDRDIGEQYF TGTGCCTGGAGCATCCGGGACAGGGATATCGGAGAGCAGTACTTC
NA TRBJ2-7 TRBV2 TRBD1 CASSEGQGVSSYEQYF TGTGCCAGCAGTGAAGGACAGGGAGTGAGCTCCTACGAGCAGTACTTC
NA TRBJ1-4 TRBV19 NA CASSISIVREKLFF TGTGCCAGTAGTATTTCTATCGTTCGGGAAAAACTGTTTTTT
once TRBJ2-7 TRBV4-1 NA CASSQIIVGRAYEQYF TGCGCCAGCAGCCAGATAATAGTAGGACGCGCATACGAGCAGTACTTC
once TRBJ2-1 TRBV5-1 TRBD2 CASMGGPLRSSYNEQFF TGCGCCAGCATGGGAGGGCCCCTACGTAGCTCCTACAATGAGCAGTTCTTC
NA TRBJ2-7 TRBV28 NA CAIQTATYEQYF TGTGCCATCCAGACAGCGACCTACGAGCAGTACTTC
NA TRBJ2-1 TRBV9 TRBD2 CASSVATGGPQSEQFF TGTGCCAGCAGCGTAGCTACGGGAGGTCCACAAAGTGAGCAGTTCTTC
few TRBJ2-1 TRBV2 NA CASRGGSSYNEQFF TGTGCCAGCAGAGGGGGGAGCTCCTACAATGAGCAGTTCTTC
once TRBJ2-7 TRBV21-1 NA CAILQREGTYEQYF TGTGCCATACTACAGCGGGAGGGAACCTACGAGCAGTACTTC
NA TRBJ1-5 TRBV28 NA CASSLSPIRDIRQPQHF TGTGCCAGCAGTTTGTCGCCGATAAGAGATATTCGTCAGCCCCAGCATTTT
NA TRBJ2-7 TRBV6-6 NA CASSYEYEQYF TGTGCCAGCAGTTACGAGTACGAGCAGTACTTC
once TRBJ1-6 TRBV30 TRBD1 CAWSVLRGRESPLHF TGTGCCTGGAGTGTACTAAGGGGGCGAGAGTCACCCCTCCACTTT
NA TRBJ2-7 TRBV7-8 TRBD1 CASSYLFRDRGNYEQYF TGTGCCAGCAGCTACCTCTTTCGGGACAGGGGAAACTACGAGCAGTACTTC
NA TRBJ2-7 TRBV28 TRBD2 CASRTSGSVYEQYF TGTGCCAGCAGGACTAGCGGGAGTGTGTACGAGCAGTACTTC
once TRBJ2-5 TRBV7-2 TRBD1 CASSGRTGLYQETQYF TGTGCCAGCAGCGGTAGGACAGGATTGTACCAAGAGACCCAGTACTTC
once TRBJ2-4 TRBV19 TRBD2 CASSISPGGNIQYF TGTGCCAGTAGTATAAGCCCGGGGGGGAACATTCAGTACTTC
NA TRBJ1-1 TRBV13 NA CASSSHGTGGPDSATEAFF TGTGCCAGCAGCTCGCACGGTACGGGGGGCCCAGATTCAGCCACTGAAGCTTTCTTT
NA TRBJ2-3 TRBV6-1 NA CASRRTPTSTDTQYF TGTGCCAGCAGGAGGACGCCGACTAGCACAGATACGCAGTATTTT
NA TRBJ1-2 TRBV13 NA CASSSGGGGGVNYGYTF TGTGCCAGCAGCTCAGGAGGAGGAGGGGGAGTTAACTATGGCTACACCTTC
NA TRBJ1-1 TRBV28 TRBD1 CASSLRNRDREAFF TGTGCCAGCAGTTTACGCAACCGGGACAGGGAAGCTTTCTTT
NA TRBJ1-4 TRBV27 NA CATAAEGVSEKLFF TGTGCCACCGCCGCGGAGGGGGTTAGTGAAAAACTGTTTTTT
NA TRBJ2-1 TRBV29-1 NA CSAGAGAYEQFF TGCAGCGCTGGCGCTGGAGCATATGAGCAGTTCTTC
NA TRBJ2-1 TRBV7-9 NA CASSFTGYEQFF TGTGCCAGCAGCTTCACTGGGTATGAGCAGTTCTTC
NA TRBJ2-3 TRBV29-1 NA CSAKSTDTQYF TGCAGCGCTAAAAGCACAGATACGCAGTATTTT
NA TRBJ2-1 TRBV7-3 NA CASSPSGTTYNEQFF TGTGCCAGCAGCCCAAGCGGGACAACCTACAATGAGCAGTTCTTC
once TRBJ1-3 TRBV2 NA CASSRDPSGNTIYF TGTGCCAGCAGTAGGGACCCGTCTGGAAACACCATATATTTT
NA TRBJ1-5 TRBV7-2 TRBD1 CASSLPQGVPRQPQHF TGTGCCAGCAGCCTCCCCCAGGGGGTCCCAAGGCAGCCCCAGCATTTT
once TRBJ2-1 TRBV5-1 NA CASSSDPGGGSYNEQFF TGCGCCAGCAGCTCAGACCCCGGGGGCGGCTCCTACAATGAGCAGTTCTTC
NA TRBJ2-7 TRBV18 NA CASSPGDVELTYEQYF TGTGCCAGCTCACCAGGGGACGTCGAACTTACCTACGAGCAGTACTTC
NA TRBJ2-5 TRBV4-1 NA CASSHPGPRRYF TGCGCCAGCAGCCACCCCGGGCCCCGTCGGTACTTC
NA TRBJ2-3 TRBV10-3 TRBD2 CAIRPGLAGGETDTQYF TGTGCCATCAGACCGGGACTAGCGGGAGGAGAGACAGATACGCAGTATTTT
NA TRBJ2-7 TRBV6-1 TRBD2 CASSVAGDLYEQYF TGTGCCAGCAGTGTAGCGGGAGACTTATACGAGCAGTACTTC